The 21 T cell receptor beta chains reported below all come from one sample, sequenced in a study of blood T cell repertoires in COVID-19. Assay used: immunoSEQ multiplex PCR; TCRdb lists only in-frame clones, some missing. Among 130,000 to 150,000 clones, roughly 88% were seen once, and the ten largest hold about a tenth. The sequencing input was peripheral blood. Receptor source: a man aged 55 to 69 with active or convalescent COVID-19.

The chain recombines TRBV3-1 (or the pseudogene TRBV3-2) with TRBJ2-5, with 7 bases matching TRBD2. CDR3 length: 15 residues. Germline loops: CDR1 LGHDT, CDR2 YNNKEL (reference sequence). The trim removed 4 bases at V and 5 bases at J, leaving 10 bases unmatched. The CDR3 DNA follows: TGTGCCAGCAGCCGCCAACTAGCGTGGAGTGAGACCCAGTACTTC. Amino acid sequence: CASSRQLAWSETQYF.

V is TRBV19 and J is TRBJ1-5; D gene uncertain. From germline, CDR1 is LNHDA and CDR2 SQIVND (reference sequence). V was shortened by 4 bases and J by 5 bases, with 15 bases between the two germline ends. The CDR3 spans 15 residues. For the CDR3, the DNA is TGTGCCAGTAGTAACTGGGAGGGCCCCCATCAGCCCCAGCATTTT. Protein: CASSNWEGPHQPQHF. Variable domain in full (rest from reference TRBV19 and TRBJ1-5): DGGITQSPKYLFRKEGQNVTLSCEQNLNHDAMYWYRQDPGQGLRLIYYSQIVNDFQKGDIAEGYSVSREKKESFPLTVTSAQKNPTAFYLCASSNWEGPHQPQHFGDGTRLSIL.

This chain joins TRBV4-1 and TRBJ2-7; the D gene is possibly TRBD1 (5 bases). This CDR3 spans 16 amino acids. CDR1 is MGHRA, CDR2 YSYEKL, per germline. Between the trimmed V and J ends, which lost 0 bases and 5 bases, there was a span of 17 bases. Here the CDR3 DNA reads TGCGCCAGCAGCCAAGACGGGCAGGGTTATTTGAACGAGCAGTACTTC. Its protein product is CASSQDGQGYLNEQYF.

The gene calls are TRBV7-2 and TRBJ1-2; 7 positions match TRBD1. J was trimmed by 0 bases and V by 5 bases; bases with no gene match: 9. Germline CDR1 reads SGHTA; CDR2 reads FQGNSA. The CDR3 length is 16 residues. CDR3 amino acids: CASSHLRDSSNYGYTF. The CDR3 DNA follows: TGTGCCAGCAGCCACCTACGGGACAGTTCTAACTATGGCTACACCTTC.

The CDR3 region has the DNA TGTGCCAGCAGCTTATCAGGGGGCTTCAACTATGGCTACACCTTC. Encoded protein: CASSLSGGFNYGYTF. The J gene is TRBJ1-2, the V gene TRBV7-9; TRBD1 agrees at 8 bases. CDR1 is SEHNR and CDR2 is FQNEAQ in the germline V gene (reference sequence). The CDR3 has 15 amino acids. V gave up 2 bases and J gave up 2 bases; unmatched junction bases: 4.

The V gene is TRBV5-1, the J gene TRBJ1-2; possibly TRBD1 for D (6 bases). Trimming stripped 2 bases from V and 2 bases from J, with 10 bases between. The CDR3 sequence is 14 residues long. CDR1 is SGHRS and CDR2 is YFSETQ in the germline V gene. The CDR3 is CASSFGGSNYGYTF. As DNA, the CDR3 is TGCGCCAGCAGCTTTGGGGGCAGCAACTATGGCTACACCTTC.

The rearrangement joins TRBV5-1 to TRBJ2-7, with a weak D call TRBD1 (6 bases). The V end lost 8 bases, the J end lost 0 bases, and 12 bases lay between the germline ends. Germline V gene data show CDR1 as SGHRS and CDR2 as YFSETQ. The CDR3 has 13 amino acids. Here the CDR3 reads CASKQGSSYEQYF. The CDR3 region has the DNA TGCGCCAGTAAACAGGGAAGCTCCTACGAGCAGTACTTC.

The chain is built from TRBV7-9 and TRBJ2-1; tentatively, D is TRBD2 (5 bases). The germline V and J ends were trimmed by 5 bases and 7 bases, with 18 bases remaining between them. Germline V lookup: CDR1 SEHNR, CDR2 FQNEAQ (reference sequence). The CDR3 spans 15 residues. The CDR3 reads CASSRVSSNRNEQFF. The CDR3 DNA sequence: TGTGCCAGCAGCCGGGTGTCTAGCAATAGGAATGAGCAGTTCTTC.

The CDR3 nucleotides read TGTGCCAGCAGCATACTAGCGAACTCCTACAATGAGCAGTTCTTC. Protein sequence: CASSILANSYNEQFF. This sequence joins TRBV9 and TRBJ2-1; 7 bases map to TRBD2. Germline V gene sequence: CDR1 SGDLS, CDR2 YYNGEE. The CDR3 is 15 residues long. V lost 4 bases to trimming and J lost 0 bases; unmatched junction nucleotides: 4.

The chain links TRBV24-1 to TRBJ2-3, with TRBD2 matching over 7 bases. Looked up from germline, CDR1 is KGHDR and CDR2 is SFDVKD. The CDR3 runs to 17 residues. After removal of 3 bases from V and 0 bases from J, the junction contained 8 bases not matched to a gene. CDR3: CATSDPPTSVSTDTQYF. The DNA for the CDR3 is TGTGCCACCAGTGATCCTCCAACTAGCGTGAGCACAGATACGCAGTATTTT.

The chain joins TRBV6-1 to TRBJ1-1; TRBD1 matches at 7 bases. CDR1 and CDR2 (germline): MNHNS, SASEGT. The CDR3 has 16 residues. After removal of 2 bases from V and 0 bases from J, the junction contained 6 bases not matched to a gene. CDR3 residues: CASSELAGGLNTEAFF. The CDR3 DNA is TGTGCCAGCAGTGAATTGGCAGGGGGGTTGAACACTGAAGCTTTCTTT.

The CDR3 spells CASSFERGEAFF. Written as DNA, the CDR3 is TGTGCCAGCAGTTTTGAACGAGGTGAAGCTTTCTTT. J is TRBJ1-1 and V is TRBV27, with D uncertain. V lost 3 bases and J lost 7, with 9 bases in between. Germline CDR1 is MNHEY and CDR2 is SMNVEV (reference sequence). This CDR3 is built from 12 residues.

This chain links TRBV7-9 with TRBJ1-2, with 7 bases fitting TRBD1. CDR1 SEHNR and CDR2 FQNEAQ come from the germline V gene (reference sequence). V lost 4 bases and J lost 6; bases outside the gene matches: 2. This CDR3 has 12 amino acids. DNA of the CDR3: TGTGCCAGCAGCTCCACAGGGGATGGCTACACCTTC. This encodes CASSSTGDGYTF.

This chain uses TRBV10-1 with TRBJ2-3; the match to TRBD1 covers 8 bases. The CDR3 runs 16 residues. V gave up 6 bases and J gave up 4 bases; unmatched junction bases: 12. Germline values: CDR1 WNHNN, CDR2 SYGVQD (reference sequence). The CDR3 sequence: CASSFAGGSSADTQYF. The CDR3 DNA reads TGCGCCAGCAGCTTTGCAGGGGGCTCAAGCGCAGATACGCAGTATTTT.

The chain joins TRBV2 to TRBJ2-4, with D unresolved. Germline assignment: CDR1 SNHLY and CDR2 FYNNEI. V was shortened by 10 bases and J by 5 bases, with 9 bases between the two germline ends. The CDR3 runs to 11 residues. The CDR3 loop reads CATTAENIQYF. The CDR3 bases are TGTGCCACTACTGCCGAAAACATTCAGTACTTC.

The CDR3 region has the DNA TGTGCCAGCAGCTTAGTTTTTGGGGGCGAGGGCTATGGCTACACCTTC. This codes for CASSLVFGGEGYGYTF. The chain uses TRBV11-2 and TRBJ1-2; D is perhaps TRBD1 (6 bases). The V and J ends lost 1 base and 4 bases respectively, with 16 bases between them. This CDR3 comprises 16 residues. Germline V gene sequence: CDR1 SGHAT, CDR2 FQNNGV. Looking up the rest from reference TRBV11-2 and TRBJ1-2 gives the full variable domain: EAGVAQSPRYKIIEKRQSVAFWCNPISGHATLYWYQQILGQGPKLLIQFQNNGVVDDSQLPKDRFSAERLKGVDSTLKIQPAKLEDSAVYLCASSLVFGGEGYGYTFGSGTRLTVV.

This sequence joins TRBV9 and TRBJ2-2, with TRBD2 matching over 12 bases. J lost 7 bases, V lost 3 bases, and 10 bases had no gene match. This CDR3 is 17 amino acids long. The germline V gene has CDR1 SGDLS and CDR2 YYNGEE. The CDR3 sequence is CASSARLAGDPSGELFF. The CDR3 DNA is TGTGCCAGCAGCGCCCGACTAGCGGGGGACCCGAGCGGGGAGCTGTTTTTT. Full variable domain (outside the CDR3, taken from reference TRBV9 and TRBJ2-2): DSGVTQTPKHLITATGQRVTLRCSPRSGDLSVYWYQQSLDQGLQFLIQYYNGEERAKGNILERFSAQQFPDLHSELNLSSLELGDSALYFCASSARLAGDPSGELFFGEGSRLTVL.

The chain uses TRBV7-6 and TRBJ2-1; D might be TRBD2 (6 bases). CDR3 length equals 14 residues. With 1 base removed from V and 7 bases from J, the gap between germline ends came to 11 bases. Germline V gene lookup returns CDR1 SGHVS and CDR2 FNYEAQ. CDR3 sequence reads: CASSLGGIVNEQFF. The DNA of the CDR3 is TGTGCCAGCAGCTTAGGCGGGATCGTGAATGAGCAGTTCTTC.

The gene calls are TRBV27 and TRBJ1-1, with D possibly being TRBD1 (6 bases). Germline values: CDR1 MNHEY, CDR2 SMNVEV (reference sequence). This CDR3 region has 14 residues. Trimming pared 5 bases from V and 5 bases from J, leaving 15 bases between. The CDR3 bases are TGTGCCAGCAGTCCCTCGGGGAGGGGGACTGAAGCTTTCTTT. Its protein is CASSPSGRGTEAFF.

This clone was seen more than once but under ten times. The chain has TRBV13 and TRBJ1-2; D is possibly TRBD1 (5 bases). The V gene's germline CDR1 is PRHDT and CDR2 FYEKMQ (reference sequence). The CDR3 contains 16 residues. The V end lost 0 bases, the J end lost 0 bases, and 11 bases lay between the germline ends. CDR3 bases: TGTGCCAGCAGCTTAGGAGTCGCGGGGGCTAACTATGGCTACACCTTC. It specifies CASSLGVAGANYGYTF.

V usage is TRBV7-2 and J usage is TRBJ1-2; 12 bases agree with TRBD1. There are 16 residues in the CDR3. Germline V gene sequence: CDR1 SGHTA, CDR2 FQGNSA. V shed 1 base and J 3 bases; nucleotides not matched to a gene: 3. CDR3 in amino acids: CASSLEGTGGYYGYTF. CDR3 in DNA: TGTGCCAGCAGCTTAGAGGGGACAGGGGGCTACTATGGCTACACCTTC. Drawing the rest from reference TRBV7-2 and TRBJ1-2, the complete variable domain is GAGVSQSPSNKVTEKGKDVELRCDPISGHTALYWYRQSLGQGLEFLIYFQGNSAPDKSGLPSDRFSAERTGGSVSTLTIQRTQQEDSAVYLCASSLEGTGGYYGYTFGSGTRLTVV.